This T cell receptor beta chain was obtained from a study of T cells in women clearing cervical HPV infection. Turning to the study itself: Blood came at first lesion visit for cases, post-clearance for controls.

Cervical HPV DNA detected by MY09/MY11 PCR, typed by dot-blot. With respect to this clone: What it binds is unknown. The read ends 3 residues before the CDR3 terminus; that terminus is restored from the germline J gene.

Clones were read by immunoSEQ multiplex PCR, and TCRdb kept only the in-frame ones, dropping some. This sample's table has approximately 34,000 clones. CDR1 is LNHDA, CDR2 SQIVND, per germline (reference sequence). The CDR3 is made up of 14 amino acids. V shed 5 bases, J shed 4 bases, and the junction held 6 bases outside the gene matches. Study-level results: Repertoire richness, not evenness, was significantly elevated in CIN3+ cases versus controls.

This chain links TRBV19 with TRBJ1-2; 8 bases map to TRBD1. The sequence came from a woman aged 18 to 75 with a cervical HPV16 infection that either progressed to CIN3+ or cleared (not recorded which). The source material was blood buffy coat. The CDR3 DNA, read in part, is TGTGCCAGTAGTCCAGGACAGGGAACCTATGGC. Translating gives CASSPGQGTYG. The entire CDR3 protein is CASSPGQGTYGYTF.